What follows are 10 T cell receptor beta chains derived from one specimen sequenced in a study of T cells expressing NK-cell markers. TCRdb derives one entry per CDR3 protein from the 5' RACE reads, leaving out DNA. This table holds roughly 450,000 distinct CDR3 sequences. The sample was blood T cells: a sorted CD56 or NKG2C T cell subset, CD4+ or CD8+ T cells, or bulk PBMC T cells (not recorded which). The origin of the receptors is a woman aged 45-65 years in good health.

This chain connects TRBV11-2 to TRBJ2-1; the TRBD2 assignment by TCRdb is unverifiable without DNA. This CDR3 is built from 19 residues. Germline V gene lookup returns CDR1 SGHAT and CDR2 FQNNGV. The chain's CDR3 is CASSLEFLRGLAGSNEQFF.

The rearrangement links TRBV27 to TRBJ1-1; TCRdb's D call of TRBD1 is untestable without DNA. The CDR3 extends over 15 amino acids. Per the germline V gene, CDR1 is MNHEY and CDR2 is SMNVEV (reference sequence). This CDR3 is CASREVDRGWTEAFF.

The chain is built from TRBV24-1 and TRBJ2-5; the TCRdb D gene call, TRBD2, has no DNA to confirm it. Germline CDR1 KGHDR, CDR2 SFDVKD. This CDR3 has 16 amino acids. The chain's CDR3 is CATSARTSGSLETQYF.

This chain joins TRBV7-8 and TRBJ1-3. Germline loops: CDR1 SGHVS, CDR2 FQNEAQ. This CDR3 region has 16 residues. CDR3 region: CASSLRRAGSGNTIYF.

V is TRBV29-1 and J is TRBJ2-3; the D call from TCRdb, TRBD2, cannot be confirmed without DNA. The CDR3 loop spans 11 amino acids. Germline loops: CDR1 SQVTM, CDR2 ANQGSEA. CDR3: CSVRREGEQYF.

The chain couples TRBV7-2 to TRBJ2-2; TCRdb lists TRBD2, though no DNA is available to test this call. Germline V lookup: CDR1 SGHTA, CDR2 FQGNSA. This CDR3 comprises 16 residues. The CDR3 is CASSLGRGGNTGELFF.

The chain has TRBV7-2 and TRBJ2-1; TCRdb gives TRBD1 as the D gene, but with no DNA this cannot be confirmed. CDR3 length equals 13 residues. Looked up from germline, CDR1 is SGHTA and CDR2 is FQGNSA. The CDR3 region is CASSLRAGVEQFF.

The V gene is TRBV10-3, the J gene TRBJ1-1; there is no DNA to check the TCRdb D call of TRBD1. The CDR3 loop spans 14 amino acids. Germline V gives CDR1 ENHRY, CDR2 SYGVKD. Here the CDR3 reads CAIGRRGANTEAFF.

V is TRBV7-6 and J is TRBJ2-1; TCRdb lists TRBD1, though no DNA is available to test this call. CDR1 is SGHVS and CDR2 is FNYEAQ in the germline V gene. The length of the CDR3 is 12 residues. CDR3 protein: CASSSGQGKQFF. The full variable domain, in which reference TRBV7-6 and TRBJ2-1 provide the parts outside the CDR3, is GAGVSQSPRYKVTKRGQDVALRCDPISGHVSLYWYRQALGQGPEFLTYFNYEAQQDKSGLPNDRFSAERPEGSISTLTIQRTEQRDSAMYRCASSSGQGKQFFGPGTRLTVL.

This chain links TRBV5-1 with TRBJ2-5; the TCRdb D gene call, TRBD2, has no DNA to confirm it. Germline CDR1 SGHRS, CDR2 YFSETQ. The CDR3 consists of 15 residues. The CDR3 spells CASSLSGKARETQYF.